A single sample gave rise to the 9 T cell receptor beta chains below, sequenced in a study of cytomegalovirus exposure and HLA in healthy donors. Both 60 Vbeta primers and 13 Jbeta primers went into the PCR. The data were produced by immunoSEQ multiplex PCR, yet TCRdb's version contains in-frame clones alone and is incomplete. The sample comprises over 150,000 clones, roughly 88% of which are singletons, and 1.2% rests with the top ten. Sequenced input: PBMCs. Source of these receptors: a boy aged 2 to 10 in good health and CMV-seronegative.

This chain joins TRBV19 and TRBJ2-7, with D possibly being TRBD2 (6 bases). The ends were cut back, 2 bases at V and 3 bases at J, with 8 bases in the middle. This CDR3 spans 13 amino acids. CDR1 is LNHDA and CDR2 is SQIVND in the germline V gene (reference sequence). CDR3 in amino acids: CASSIMGGYEQYF. The DNA for the CDR3 is TGTGCCAGTAGTATAATGGGGGGCTACGAGCAGTACTTC.

V is TRBV7-9 and J is TRBJ2-1; 9 bases match TRBD2. Germline values: CDR1 SEHNR, CDR2 FQNEAQ (reference sequence). CDR3 size: 15 residues. The trim removed 5 bases at V and 4 bases at J, leaving 6 bases unmatched. CDR3 DNA sequence: TGTGCCAGCAGCGCTTCGGGACTAGCATACAATGAGCAGTTCTTC. Its translation: CASSASGLAYNEQFF.

This clone was picked up a small number of times. The rearrangement links TRBV18 to TRBJ2-6, with TRBD2 identical over 10 bases. The length of the CDR3 is 18 residues. V was pared by 6 bases and J by 0 bases, with 8 bases of the junction left unmatched. Looked up from germline, CDR1 is KGHSH and CDR2 is LQKENI. The chain's CDR3 is CASSPLAGAFSGANVLTF. CDR3 DNA sequence: TGTGCCAGCTCGCCTCTAGCGGGGGCTTTCTCTGGGGCCAACGTCCTGACTTTC.

This chain uses TRBV2 with TRBJ2-1; D is possibly TRBD2 (6 bases). The V end lost 4 bases, the J end lost 6 bases, and 13 bases lay between the germline ends. This CDR3 comprises 14 residues. CDR1 and CDR2 from the germline V gene are SNHLY and FYNNEI. CDR3 nucleotide sequence: TGTGCCAGCAGTGTCCGGGACTCACCCAATGAGCAGTTCTTC. This gives the protein CASSVRDSPNEQFF.

The rearrangement links TRBV15 to TRBJ1-4; 9 bases are shared with TRBD1. The CDR3 is 18 amino acids. After removal of 3 bases from V and 0 bases from J, the junction contained 8 bases not matched to a gene. Germline values: CDR1 LNHNV, CDR2 YYDKDF (reference sequence). CDR3 in amino acids: CATSRGQGPSATNEKLFF. The DNA for the CDR3 is TGTGCCACCAGCAGGGGACAGGGTCCCTCTGCAACTAATGAAAAACTGTTTTTT.

This clone was seen a few times. The chain has TRBV5-6 and TRBJ1-5, with TRBD1 as a possible D gene (5 bases). Germline V gene lookup returns CDR1 SGHDT and CDR2 YYEEEE. The V gene lost 2 bases and the J gene lost 6 bases, with 6 bases spanning the gap. This CDR3 spans 12 amino acids. The CDR3 sequence is CASSFGAQPQHF. In DNA, the CDR3 is TGTGCCAGCAGCTTTGGGGCTCAGCCCCAGCATTTT.

The rearrangement links TRBV18 to TRBJ1-1; no clear D gene. The CDR3 covers 16 residues. The germline V gene has CDR1 KGHSH and CDR2 LQKENI. V shed 3 bases and J shed 5 bases, with 19 bases lying between them. CDR3 coding DNA: TGTGCCAGCTCACCGAACGCCGCGCTCCTGGAGACTGAAGCTTTCTTT. Its protein product is CASSPNAALLETEAFF.

The CDR3 DNA reads as TGTGCCGGGACAGGGACAGGGTATGGCTACACCTTC. Protein: CAGTGTGYGYTF. The chain is built from TRBV30 and TRBJ1-2; 9 nucleotides agree with TRBD1. V shed 8 bases, J shed 5 bases, and the junction held 6 bases outside the gene matches. Germline V CDR1 and CDR2: GTSNPN, SVGIG (reference sequence). The CDR3 spans 12 residues. Full variable domain (remainder filled in from reference TRBV30 and TRBJ1-2): SQTIHQWPATLVQPVGSPLSLECTVEGTSNPNLYWYRQAAGRGLQLLFYSVGIGQISSEVPQNLSASRPQDRQFILSSKKLLLSDSGFYLCAGTGTGYGYTFGSGTRLTVV.

The V call is TRBV9, the J call TRBJ2-7; D might be TRBD2 (5 bases). V was trimmed by 0 bases and J by 6 bases, leaving 10 bases between them. This CDR3 contains 13 residues. CDR1 is SGDLS, CDR2 YYNGEE, per germline. CDR3 sequence (DNA): TGTGCCAGCAGCGTAGCGAGGGTCGGCGAGCAGTACGTC. This codes for CASSVARVGEQYV.